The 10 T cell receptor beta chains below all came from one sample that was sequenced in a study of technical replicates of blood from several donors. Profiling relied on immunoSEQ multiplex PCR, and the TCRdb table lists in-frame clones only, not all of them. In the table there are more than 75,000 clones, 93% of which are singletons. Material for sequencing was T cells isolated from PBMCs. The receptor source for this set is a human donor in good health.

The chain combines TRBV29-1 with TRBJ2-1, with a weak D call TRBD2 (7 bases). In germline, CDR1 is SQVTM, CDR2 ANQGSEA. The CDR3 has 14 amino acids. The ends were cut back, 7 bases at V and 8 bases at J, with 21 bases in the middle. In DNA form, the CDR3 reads TGCAGCGGAGTCCCTGCGGGAGAGGGGGATGAGCAGTTCTTC. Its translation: CSGVPAGEGDEQFF.

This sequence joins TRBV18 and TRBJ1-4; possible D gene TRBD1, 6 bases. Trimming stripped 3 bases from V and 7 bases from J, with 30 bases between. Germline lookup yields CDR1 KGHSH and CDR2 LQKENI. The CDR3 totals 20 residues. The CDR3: CASSPQIGTKSPYLIEKLFF. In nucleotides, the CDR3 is TGTGCCAGCTCACCCCAGATCGGGACAAAGAGTCCGTACTTGATTGAAAAACTGTTTTTT.

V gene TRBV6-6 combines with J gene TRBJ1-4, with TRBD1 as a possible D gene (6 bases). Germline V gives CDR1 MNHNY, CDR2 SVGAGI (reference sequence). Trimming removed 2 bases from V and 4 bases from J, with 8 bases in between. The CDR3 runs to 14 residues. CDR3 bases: TGTGCCAGCAGTTACGGACAGATTAATGAAAAACTGTTTTTT. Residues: CASSYGQINEKLFF.

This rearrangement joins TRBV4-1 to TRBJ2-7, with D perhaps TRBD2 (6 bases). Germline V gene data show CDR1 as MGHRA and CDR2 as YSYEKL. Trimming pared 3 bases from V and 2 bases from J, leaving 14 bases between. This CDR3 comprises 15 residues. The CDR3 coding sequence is TGCGCCAGCAGCCACCTGGGGGGTTCAACCTACGAGCAGTACTTC. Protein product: CASSHLGGSTYEQYF.

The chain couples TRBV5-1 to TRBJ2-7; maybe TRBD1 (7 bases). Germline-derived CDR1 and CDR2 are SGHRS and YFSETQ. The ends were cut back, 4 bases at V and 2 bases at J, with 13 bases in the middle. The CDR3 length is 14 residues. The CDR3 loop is CASSPGDRAYEQYF. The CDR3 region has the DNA TGCGCCAGCAGCCCGGGGGACAGAGCCTACGAGCAGTACTTC.

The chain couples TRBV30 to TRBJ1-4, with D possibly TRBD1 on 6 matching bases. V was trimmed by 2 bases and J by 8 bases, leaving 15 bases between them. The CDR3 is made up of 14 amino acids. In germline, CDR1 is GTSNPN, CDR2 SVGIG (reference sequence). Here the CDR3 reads CAWSSQGRTEKLFF. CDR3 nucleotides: TGTGCCTGGAGTTCACAGGGACGGACGGAAAAACTGTTTTTT. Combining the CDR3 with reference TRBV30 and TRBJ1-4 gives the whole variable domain SQTIHQWPATLVQPVGSPLSLECTVEGTSNPNLYWYRQAAGRGLQLLFYSVGIGQISSEVPQNLSASRPQDRQFILSSKKLLLSDSGFYLCAWSSQGRTEKLFFGSGTQLSVL.

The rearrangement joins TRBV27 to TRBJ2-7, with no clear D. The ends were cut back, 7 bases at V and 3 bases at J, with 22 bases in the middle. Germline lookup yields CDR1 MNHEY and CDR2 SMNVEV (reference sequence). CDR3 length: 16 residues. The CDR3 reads CASNLGVFSGVYEQYF. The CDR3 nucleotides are TGTGCCAGCAACCTTGGCGTCTTTTCTGGAGTCTACGAGCAGTACTTC.

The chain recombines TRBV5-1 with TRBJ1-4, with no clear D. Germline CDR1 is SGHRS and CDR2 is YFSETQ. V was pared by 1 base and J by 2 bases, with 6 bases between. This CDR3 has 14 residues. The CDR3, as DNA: TGCGCCAGCAGCTTGACAGCTACTAATGAAAAACTGTTTTTT. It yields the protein CASSLTATNEKLFF.

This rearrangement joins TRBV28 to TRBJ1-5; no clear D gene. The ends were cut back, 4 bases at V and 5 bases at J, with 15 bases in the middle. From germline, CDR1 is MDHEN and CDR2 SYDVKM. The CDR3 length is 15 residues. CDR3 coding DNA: TGTGCCAGCAGTTCGTTCTCTGAGCGTCATCAGCCCCAGCATTTT. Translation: CASSSFSERHQPQHF.

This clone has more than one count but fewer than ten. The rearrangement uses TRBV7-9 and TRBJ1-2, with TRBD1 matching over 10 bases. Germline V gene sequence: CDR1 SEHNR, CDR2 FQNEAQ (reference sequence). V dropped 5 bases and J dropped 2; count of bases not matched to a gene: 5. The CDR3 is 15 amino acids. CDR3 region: CASSPRDRGNYGYTF. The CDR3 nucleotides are TGTGCCAGCAGCCCCCGGGACAGGGGCAACTATGGCTACACCTTC.